The 27 T cell receptor beta chains reported below all come from one sample, sequenced in a study of monozygotic twins with inflammatory bowel disease. TCRdb re-called the 5' RACE reads and gives one entry per CDR3 protein, without DNA. There are around 220,000 distinct CDR3 sequences in the sample, with under 8.5% held by the top ten. The sequenced sample was blood. Every receptor here comes from a human donor with ulcerative colitis or Crohn's disease, or a healthy co-twin of an affected twin (not recorded which).

The genes are TRBV4-1 and TRBJ2-7; TCRdb designates TRBD1, a call that cannot be tested without DNA. The CDR3 covers 15 residues. Germline CDR1 MGHRA, CDR2 YSYEKL. This chain's CDR3 is CASRRTGILSYEQYF.

The genes are TRBV6-1 and TRBJ2-7; checking the TCRdb D call of TRBD1 is not possible without DNA. Germline assignment: CDR1 MNHNS and CDR2 SASEGT. The CDR3 has 14 residues. The CDR3 protein is CASRNRGSSYEQYF.

The chain links TRBV20-1 to TRBJ1-4; TCRdb indicates TRBD1, and absent DNA this call remains unverified. The CDR3 runs to 13 residues. CDR1 is DFQATT and CDR2 is SNEGSKA in the germline V gene (reference sequence). CDR3 sequence: CSASGTVNEKLFF.

The rearrangement links TRBV7-3 to TRBJ2-5; the TCRdb D gene call, TRBD2, has no DNA to confirm it. The CDR3 runs 15 residues. Germline-derived CDR1 and CDR2 are SGHTA and FQGTGA. CDR3 protein: CASSLTPGLGETQYF.

The V call is TRBV4-2, the J call TRBJ2-1. CDR1 and CDR2 from the germline V gene are LGHNA and YNFKEQ. The CDR3 is made up of 12 amino acids. This CDR3 reads CASSQDRGSEFF.

The chain joins TRBV4-2 to TRBJ1-5; TCRdb's D call, TRBD1, is unchecked because there is no DNA. Germline V gene data show CDR1 as LGHNA and CDR2 as YNFKEQ. The CDR3 length is 15 residues. This chain's CDR3 is CASSQQGAPYQPQHF.

The chain recombines TRBV7-2 with TRBJ2-3; the TCRdb D gene call, TRBD2, has no DNA to confirm it. Germline V CDR1 and CDR2: SGHTA, FQGNSA. The CDR3 covers 13 residues. CDR3 region: CASTASRRGTQYF.

The chain couples TRBV7-2 to TRBJ2-7. The CDR3 is made up of 13 amino acids. Germline V gives CDR1 SGHTA, CDR2 FQGNSA. CDR3 residues: CASSRTGLYEQYF.

This chain connects TRBV5-1 to TRBJ1-2. This CDR3 has 14 residues. The germline V gene has CDR1 SGHRS and CDR2 YFSETQ. The CDR3 reads CASSLGTANYGYTF.

This chain links TRBV9 with TRBJ2-2; TCRdb calls TRBD2, which cannot be checked without DNA. The CDR3 contains 15 residues. Germline V gene data show CDR1 as SGDLS and CDR2 as YYNGEE. CDR3 region: CASSFIAGAAGELFF.

The rearrangement uses TRBV5-1 and TRBJ2-1; the D call of TRBD1 rests on TCRdb alone, since no DNA is present to check it. Germline assignment: CDR1 SGHRS and CDR2 YFSETQ. The CDR3 totals 17 residues. CDR3 loop: CASSPPSTGGAGDEQFF. Together with reference TRBV5-1 and TRBJ2-1, the CDR3 gives the full variable domain: KAGVTQTPRYLIKTRGQQVTLSCSPISGHRSVSWYQQTPGQGLQFLFEYFSETQRNKGNFPGRFSGRQFSNSRSEMNVSTLELGDSALYLCASSPPSTGGAGDEQFFGPGTRLTVL.

J is TRBJ2-1 and V is TRBV7-9; the D call of TRBD1 rests on TCRdb alone, since no DNA is present to check it. The germline gives CDR1 SEHNR, CDR2 FQNEAQ (reference sequence). The CDR3 loop spans 14 amino acids. This CDR3 is CASSLTQGGGEQFF.

The CDR3 loop reads CASSLRDRGPLYTEAFF. V is TRBV12-3 or TRBV12-4 and J is TRBJ1-1; checking the TCRdb D call of TRBD1 is not possible without DNA. The CDR3 contains 17 residues.

The rearrangement uses TRBV28 and TRBJ2-1; there is no DNA to check the TCRdb D call of TRBD1. This CDR3 is 15 amino acids long. Germline CDR1 MDHEN, CDR2 SYDVKM. The CDR3 protein is CASEPGTGTFNEQFF.

This rearrangement joins TRBV3-1 to TRBJ2-3; the TCRdb call, TRBD2, lacks DNA for checking. The CDR3 is 16 amino acids. CDR1 LGHDT and CDR2 YNNKEL come from the germline V gene (reference sequence). This chain's CDR3 is CASSPIAGGRTDTQYF.

The chain's CDR3 is CASSRQGQPQHF. The chain carries TRBV12-3 or TRBV12-4 and TRBJ1-5; TCRdb's D call, TRBD1, is unchecked because there is no DNA. This CDR3 contains 12 residues.

The chain carries TRBV11-2 and TRBJ2-4. Germline V gene lookup returns CDR1 SGHAT and CDR2 FQNNGV. There are 16 residues in the CDR3. The CDR3 is CASSLGTYVAKNIQYF.

The chain uses TRBV20-1 and TRBJ2-1. CDR1 is DFQATT and CDR2 is SNEGSKA in the germline V gene (reference sequence). The CDR3 has 13 amino acids. CDR3 loop: CSALRLTVNEQFF.

This chain connects TRBV20-1 to TRBJ2-7; the TRBD1 assignment by TCRdb is unverifiable without DNA. Germline loops: CDR1 DFQATT, CDR2 SNEGSKA (reference sequence). There are 13 residues in the CDR3. The CDR3 is CSARFEGYYEQYF.

The chain carries TRBV29-1 and TRBJ2-1; TCRdb designates TRBD2, a call that cannot be tested without DNA. The CDR3 extends over 14 amino acids. Germline V gene sequence: CDR1 SQVTM, CDR2 ANQGSEA. The CDR3 protein is CSVVKREGFNEQFF.

This sequence joins TRBV10-3 and TRBJ1-2; checking the TCRdb D call of TRBD1 is not possible without DNA. This CDR3 contains 12 residues. Germline lookup yields CDR1 ENHRY and CDR2 SYGVKD. CDR3 in amino acids: CAISGQADGYTF.

The CDR3 protein is CASSLGLAGVGDTQYF. The V gene is TRBV7-2, the J gene TRBJ2-3; TCRdb indicates TRBD2, and absent DNA this call remains unverified. In germline, CDR1 is SGHTA, CDR2 FQGNSA. CDR3 length equals 16 residues.

The V and J genes are TRBV30 and TRBJ1-5. The CDR3 runs 13 residues. Germline lookup yields CDR1 GTSNPN and CDR2 SVGIG (reference sequence). The CDR3 loop reads CAWSSRANQPQHF.

This chain joins TRBV3-1 and TRBJ2-5. Germline V gives CDR1 LGHDT, CDR2 YNNKEL (reference sequence). The CDR3 length is 13 residues. This chain's CDR3 is CASSQFFWETQYF.

This chain joins TRBV6-6 and TRBJ2-3; there is no DNA to check the TCRdb D call of TRBD2. The CDR3 is made up of 13 amino acids. CDR1 and CDR2 (germline): MNHNY, SVGAGI (reference sequence). CDR3 sequence: CASSRGGSDTQYF.

The V and J genes are TRBV28 and TRBJ1-2; TCRdb gives TRBD1 as the D gene, but with no DNA this cannot be confirmed. The germline V gene has CDR1 MDHEN and CDR2 SYDVKM. The CDR3 has 17 amino acids. The CDR3 spells CASSLTPGIGPGEGYTF.

V gene TRBV28 combines with J gene TRBJ2-7. The CDR3 sequence is 14 residues long. Germline CDR1 MDHEN, CDR2 SYDVKM. CDR3 sequence: CASSTPEGSYEQYF.